This paragraph reports one TCR beta chain. Its antigen remains unknown. PCR amplification relied on 60 Vbeta primers (plus 13 Jbeta primers). Produced via immunoSEQ multiplex PCR; TCRdb's table is partial and in-frame only. Found here are fewer than 95,000 clones, around 70% of them singletons; the top ten hold roughly a sixth. The ends lost 5 bases at V and 3 bases at J; junction bases unmatched: 9. The CDR3 totals 16 residues. CDR1 is SGHVS and CDR2 is FNYEAQ in the germline V gene. The data were obtained in a study of cytomegalovirus exposure and HLA in healthy donors. In the study overall: There were a few hundred genotyped donors. Of these, 75% to 90% fell in the genetic ancestry cluster associated with self-reported Caucasian donors. Study findings and constraints: Earlier analysis found most TCR beta V segments productive about 90% or about 30% of the time.

The TCR comes from a middle-aged woman in good health and CMV-seropositive. Sequenced sample: PBMCs. This sequence joins TRBV7-6 and TRBJ2-1, with 8 nucleotides matching TRBD2. The CDR3 sequence is CASSTFSGGDYNEQFF. In nucleotides, the CDR3 is TGTGCCAGCAGCACTTTCAGCGGGGGAGACTACAATGAGCAGTTCTTC.